Included here is one T cell receptor beta chain sequence, with context. This entry is derived from a study of T cell changes during pregnancy in multiple sclerosis. Unmatched junction bases numbered 12, after V lost 0 bases and J lost 12 bases. The length of the CDR3 is 15 residues. Germline loops: CDR1 LGHNA, CDR2 YNFKEQ. Profiling relied on immunoSEQ multiplex PCR, and the TCRdb table lists in-frame clones only, not all of them. The sample records over 70,000 clones, 92% being singletons. V gene TRBV4-2 combines with J gene TRBJ2-7, with TRBD2 identical over 9 bases. Material: peripheral blood, obtained in the first trimester of pregnancy. The clonotype originates from a female donor in good health, enrolled as a control in a pregnancy study. For the CDR3, the DNA is TGTGCCAGCAGCCAAGAGAGTAGCGGGAGCCTGGTTGCGTACTTC. Translation: CASSQESSGSLVAYF.